Each of the 17 T cell receptor beta chains below was sequenced from the same sample in a study of blood T cell repertoires in COVID-19. Libraries were prepared by immunoSEQ multiplex PCR; TCRdb keeps only in-frame clonotypes and omits some of them. The sample shows 110,000 to 150,000 clones, over 75% of them seen only once. The specimen sequenced was peripheral blood. The origin of the receptors is a human donor in a cohort sampled during active COVID-19.

This clone was observed once. The chain combines TRBV21-1 with TRBJ1-2. TRBV21-1 is reported as a pseudogene. CDR3 length: 15 amino acids. In nucleotides, the CDR3 is TGTGCCACCGCGATGTTCGAGGGGGAGGGGTATGGCTACACCTTC. Translation gives CATAMFEGEGYGYTF.

The rearrangement links TRBV7-3 to TRBJ2-2, with D uncertain. There are 13 residues in the CDR3. Trimming cost V 1 base and J 4 bases, with 4 bases left between them. The germline V gene has CDR1 SGHTA and CDR2 FQGTGA. CDR3 in DNA: TGTGCCAGCAGCTTAATGGCCACCGGGGAGCTGTTTTTT. This translates into CASSLMATGELFF.

V usage is TRBV5-6 and J usage is TRBJ1-2; D possibly corresponds to TRBD1 (5 bases). V was shortened by 0 bases and J by 8 bases, with 11 bases between the two germline ends. Per the germline V gene, CDR1 is SGHDT and CDR2 is YYEEEE. The CDR3 totals 13 residues. The CDR3 sequence: CASSLVSGQGYTF. CDR3 sequence (DNA): TGTGCCAGCAGCTTGGTTTCAGGGCAAGGCTACACCTTC.

This rearrangement joins TRBV7-2 to TRBJ1-4; D is perhaps TRBD1 (5 bases). V was shortened by 0 bases and J by 4 bases, with 6 bases between the two germline ends. Germline-derived CDR1 and CDR2 are SGHTA and FQGNSA. The CDR3 contains 14 residues. CDR3 residues: CASSLAQGNEKLFF. The CDR3 DNA reads TGTGCCAGCAGCTTAGCTCAGGGTAATGAAAAACTGTTTTTT.

This clone was recorded a few times. This sequence joins TRBV2 and TRBJ1-2; 7 bases align to TRBD1. Germline V CDR1 and CDR2: SNHLY, FYNNEI. J gave up 6 bases and V 6 bases, and 4 bases lay outside the gene matches. The CDR3 is made up of 12 amino acids. CDR3 in amino acids: CASSETGNGYTF. The CDR3 region has the DNA TGTGCCAGCAGCGAGACAGGGAATGGCTACACCTTC.

The CDR3 region is CASSPGHADNEQFF. The CDR3 nucleotides read TGTGCCAGCAGCCCTGGACACGCGGACAATGAGCAGTTCTTC. The rearrangement uses TRBV11-3 and TRBJ2-1; tentative D call: TRBD1 (5 bases). CDR1 SGHNT and CDR2 YENEEA come from the germline V gene. Trimming pared 5 bases from V and 5 bases from J, leaving 13 bases between. This CDR3 contains 14 residues.

This clone has a single count. This chain connects TRBV6-1 to TRBJ1-2; 7 bases are a match to TRBD1. From germline, CDR1 is MNHNS and CDR2 SASEGT. This CDR3 region has 17 residues. Trimming took 0 bases from V and 6 from J; bases not matched to a gene: 13. The CDR3 DNA is TGTGCCAGCAGTGAAGCGGTGACAGGGCTCCTAATGGATGGCTACACCTTC. Translation: CASSEAVTGLLMDGYTF.

The chain joins TRBV28 to TRBJ1-2; 7 bases map to TRBD1. CDR1 and CDR2 (germline): MDHEN, SYDVKM. CDR3 length: 15 amino acids. J lost 5 bases, V lost 4 bases, and 10 bases had no gene match. As DNA, the CDR3 is TGTGCCAGCAGTTCCCCGACAGGGCAATCGTATGGCTACACCTTC. It is translated as CASSSPTGQSYGYTF.

The chain uses TRBV5-1 and TRBJ2-3; 12 positions match TRBD1. The V segment lost 3 bases and the J segment 1 base; nucleotides outside the gene matches: 3. From germline, CDR1 is SGHRS and CDR2 YFSETQ. The CDR3 is 16 amino acids. The CDR3: CASSSGTGGGTDTQYF. The DNA of the CDR3 is TGCGCCAGCAGCTCCGGGACAGGGGGCGGCACAGATACGCAGTATTTT.

V gene TRBV9 combines with J gene TRBJ1-1; D might be TRBD1 (6 bases). The CDR3 is made up of 15 amino acids. Germline CDR1 reads SGDLS; CDR2 reads YYNGEE. The ends were cut back, 0 bases at V and 6 bases at J, with 15 bases in the middle. The CDR3 spells CASSVGGGVRAEAFF. In nucleotides, the CDR3 is TGTGCCAGCAGCGTAGGAGGGGGGGTAAGGGCTGAAGCTTTCTTT.

The V and J genes are TRBV19 and TRBJ1-1; tentatively, D is TRBD1 (6 bases). The ends were cut back, 0 bases at V and 1 base at J, with 18 bases in the middle. The germline V gene encodes CDR1 LNHDA and CDR2 SQIVND (reference sequence). CDR3 size: 18 residues. CDR3 nucleotide sequence: TGTGCCAGTAGTATAGATAGGGGCTGGGCAGGGGCGAACACTGAAGCTTTCTTT. It yields the protein CASSIDRGWAGANTEAFF.

The gene calls are TRBV19 and TRBJ1-2; the D gene is possibly TRBD1 (6 bases). Per the germline V gene, CDR1 is LNHDA and CDR2 is SQIVND (reference sequence). The CDR3 is made up of 13 amino acids. The germline V and J ends were trimmed by 2 bases and 8 bases, with 12 bases remaining between them. CDR3 amino acids: CASSISEGGGYTF. Here the CDR3 DNA reads TGTGCCAGTAGTATAAGTGAAGGGGGAGGCTACACCTTC.

This clone appeared once. The CDR3 DNA is TGTGCCAGCAGCTTAGCCTATGTCGGCCAAGAGACCCAGTACTTC. Translating gives CASSLAYVGQETQYF. V usage is TRBV11-3 and J usage is TRBJ2-5; D is ambiguous. Germline CDR1 is SGHNT and CDR2 is YENEEA. V lost 1 base, J lost 1 base, and 10 bases lay in between. This CDR3 is 15 amino acids long.

J is TRBJ1-1 and V is TRBV19; no clear D gene. Trimming pared 7 bases from V and 5 bases from J, leaving 14 bases between. Germline loops: CDR1 LNHDA, CDR2 SQIVND (reference sequence). The CDR3 spans 13 residues. This CDR3 reads CASNREGGTEAFF. The CDR3 bases are TGTGCCAGTAACCGGGAGGGAGGTACTGAAGCTTTCTTT.

This clone has more than one count but fewer than ten. The CDR3: CASSFGDRVGYTF. Here the CDR3 DNA reads TGTGCCAGCAGCTTCGGGGACAGGGTTGGCTACACCTTC. The V and J genes are TRBV2 and TRBJ1-2; 9 bases align to TRBD1. CDR3 length: 13 amino acids. V lost 6 bases, J lost 7 bases, and 6 bases stayed unmatched. The germline V gene has CDR1 SNHLY and CDR2 FYNNEI.

This chain joins TRBV19 and TRBJ1-2, with 9 nucleotides matching TRBD1. The CDR3 spans 13 residues. Germline trimming cut 5 bases from V and 8 bases from J; bases unmatched to any gene: 6. Looked up from germline, CDR1 is LNHDA and CDR2 is SQIVND (reference sequence). This CDR3 reads CASSQQGARGYTF. The CDR3 coding sequence is TGTGCCAGTAGTCAACAGGGGGCTAGGGGCTACACCTTC.

This chain joins TRBV2 and TRBJ1-2; D not certain. The CDR3 runs 15 residues. Per the germline V gene, CDR1 is SNHLY and CDR2 is FYNNEI. V was trimmed by 5 bases and J by 5 bases, leaving 18 bases between them. The CDR3 DNA reads as TGTGCCAGCAGTTATAGCAGCCTAGCTCTATATGGCTACACCTTC. Amino acids: CASSYSSLALYGYTF.